The 9 T cell receptor beta chains listed next were all sequenced from one sample in a study of PD-L1 blockade in urothelial cancer (dated by TCRdb to the late 2010s). The sample's time point label is to be understood as: pretreatment peripheral blood. Libraries were constructed by the immunoSEQ multiplex PCR assay. Here the immuneACCESS table is served through TCRdb, limited to in-frame sequences with V and J called. Missing clones are a known gap in these copies; in checked studies unresolved V genes cover under half, and the rest lacks a known reason. This sample is represented by 50,000 to 55,000 clones; roughly 75% of them were singletons. The biggest ten clones account for 4% of the sample. This sample comprised PBMCs, obtained around atezolizumab (anti-PD-L1) treatment. These receptors were obtained from a man between 65 and 79 years old with urothelial cancer.

The chain employs TRBV11-3 and TRBJ2-7, with 9 bases lining up with TRBD1. This CDR3 contains 14 residues. Germline trimming cut 4 bases from V and 6 bases from J; bases unmatched to any gene: 7. CDR1 is SGHNT and CDR2 is YENEEA in the germline V gene. As DNA, the CDR3 is TGTGCCAGCAGCTCGTTAACAGGGGGCTCCGAGCAGTACTTC. It codes for CASSSLTGGSEQYF.

This rearrangement joins TRBV25-1 to TRBJ2-3, with 9 bases aligning to TRBD2. Trimming at V came to 2 bases and at J to 6 bases, leaving 9 bases not matched to a gene. The CDR3 runs to 16 residues. The germline CDR1 and CDR2 sequences are MGHDK and SYGVNS. CDR3: CASSERPGTSSDTQYF. The CDR3 DNA reads TGTGCCAGCAGTGAACGCCCCGGGACTAGCTCGGATACGCAGTATTTT.

This clone was recorded a few times. V gene TRBV25-1 combines with J gene TRBJ2-2, with TRBD2 identical over 11 bases. V was clipped by 3 bases and J by 7 bases; unmatched bases: 10. The CDR3 sequence is 17 residues long. Germline values: CDR1 MGHDK, CDR2 SYGVNS. CDR3 nucleotide sequence: TGTGCCAGCAGTGATGAGCTAGCGGGGGGCGGGGACGGGGAGCTGTTTTTT. It encodes CASSDELAGGGDGELFF.

The chain combines TRBV7-8 with TRBJ1-6; D gene unclear. The V gene's germline CDR1 is SGHVS and CDR2 FQNEAQ. The CDR3 consists of 16 residues. The V and J ends lost 6 bases and 4 bases respectively, with 16 bases between them. DNA of the CDR3: TGTGCCAGCAGTTCGCGGGGAAAGGATTATAATTCACCCCTCCACTTT. The encoded protein is CASSSRGKDYNSPLHF.

The gene calls are TRBV19 and TRBJ1-2; 12 bases line up with TRBD1. Germline-derived CDR1 and CDR2 are LNHDA and SQIVND (reference sequence). The CDR3 consists of 16 residues. The trim removed 6 bases at V and 7 bases at J, leaving 12 bases unmatched. CDR3 DNA sequence: TGTGCCAGTAGGTGGGACAGGGGGCAAGTAGTTCCTGGCTACACCTTC. It encodes CASRWDRGQVVPGYTF.

J is TRBJ2-1 and V is TRBV28; 8 bases are shared with TRBD2. The J segment lost 9 bases and the V segment lost 7 bases, leaving 14 bases of the junction unmatched. The CDR3 has 15 amino acids. CDR1 and CDR2 from the germline V gene are MDHEN and SYDVKM. This chain's CDR3 is CASKTRREVSGEQFF. The CDR3 bases are TGTGCCAGCAAAACTCGGCGGGAGGTCAGCGGTGAGCAGTTCTTC.

The table lists this clone with a few counts. This chain joins TRBV11-3 and TRBJ2-1, with D possibly being TRBD1 (5 bases). Germline V gene sequence: CDR1 SGHNT, CDR2 YENEEA. This CDR3 has 15 amino acids. The V gene lost 0 bases and the J gene lost 8 bases, with 14 bases spanning the gap. The CDR3 nucleotides read TGTGCCAGCAGCTTAGAAGGGGCTGGAATCCATGAGCAGTTCTTC. The encoded protein is CASSLEGAGIHEQFF.

The V gene is TRBV7-6, the J gene TRBJ2-2; 8 nucleotides match TRBD1. Germline V gene lookup returns CDR1 SGHVS and CDR2 FNYEAQ. The CDR3 covers 14 residues. Losses at the gene ends were 8 bases for V and 3 bases for J; bases not matched to a gene: 5. The CDR3 DNA reads as TGTGCCAGCGGACAGGGTACGGACACCGGGGAGCTGTTTTTT. The encoded protein is CASGQGTDTGELFF.

The chain joins TRBV5-1 to TRBJ2-6; D may be TRBD2 (5 bases). Germline V gene sequence: CDR1 SGHRS, CDR2 YFSETQ. The CDR3 is 16 residues long. With 1 base removed from V and 2 bases from J, the gap between germline ends came to 10 bases. The CDR3 DNA is TGCGCCAGCAGCTTGTTATCGGGGACTGGGGCCAACGTCCTGACTTTC. Protein: CASSLLSGTGANVLTF.